This T cell receptor (beta chain) was identified in a study of control samples from healthy donors and cancer patients. This clone came up a few times. Generated by immunoSEQ multiplex PCR, the TCRdb table keeps only in-frame clones and is missing some. The sample has 100,000 to 150,000 clones; about 90% are singletons. Looked up from germline, CDR1 is SGHAT and CDR2 is FQDESV (reference sequence). Trimming removed 3 bases at V and 5 bases at J, with 11 bases between. CDR3 size: 14 residues. This clonotype originated in a man between 18 and 35 years old in good health. The J gene is TRBJ1-3, the V gene TRBV11-1; no reliable D call. The sequenced material came from blood. The CDR3: CASSFAGARNTIYF. CDR3 DNA: TGTGCCAGCAGCTTCGCCGGAGCGAGAAACACCATATATTTT.